A single sample gave rise to the 25 T cell receptor beta chains below, sequenced in a study of cytomegalovirus exposure and HLA in healthy donors. Sequenced by immunoSEQ multiplex PCR; TCRdb stores in-frame clones only, minus some. The repertoire holds some 170,000 clones, with roughly 86% as singletons. Sequencing used PBMCs. Every receptor here comes from a young man in good health and CMV-seropositive.

The CDR3 reads CASSRRAGAPEQYF. For the CDR3, the DNA is TGTGCCAGCAGCCGTAGAGCGGGAGCGCCCGAGCAGTACTTC. The V and J genes are TRBV7-9 and TRBJ2-7, with TRBD2 matching 8 bases. The CDR3 loop spans 14 amino acids. Germline CDR1 reads SEHNR; CDR2 reads FQNEAQ (reference sequence). The V segment lost 5 bases and the J segment 6 bases; nucleotides outside the gene matches: 9.

The chain carries TRBV7-2 and TRBJ2-1; 9 positions match TRBD2. Unmatched junction bases numbered 11, after V lost 4 bases and J lost 7 bases. The CDR3 length is 16 residues. Per germline, CDR1 SGHTA and CDR2 FQGNSA. The DNA of the CDR3 is TGTGCCAGCAGCTCGCACCTAGCGGGGTCTCTTAATGAGCAGTTCTTC. Translating it yields CASSSHLAGSLNEQFF.

Details on this clone: One end of the junction varies from germline; a read error may be responsible. The V and J genes are TRBV7-7 and TRBJ2-1; D might be TRBD1 (5 bases). This CDR3 region has 15 residues. The germline CDR1 and CDR2 sequences are SSHAT and FNYEAQ (reference sequence). CDR3 nucleotide sequence: TGTGCTAGCAGCTTAGGCCCAGACAGAAACAATGAGCAGTTCTTC. It translates to CASSLGPDRNNEQFF.

V is TRBV2 and J is TRBJ2-1, with 12 bases aligning to TRBD2. The CDR3 is 17 residues long. Germline V lookup: CDR1 SNHLY, CDR2 FYNNEI. The junction had 14 bases not matched to a gene; V was cut back by 7 bases and J by 7 bases. CDR3 bases: TGTGCCAGCACTCAGACGGAGATAGGACTAGCGGGAAATGAGCAGTTCTTC. Translating it yields CASTQTEIGLAGNEQFF.

The chain recombines TRBV28 with TRBJ1-5; 7 bases align to TRBD1. This CDR3 contains 13 residues. The germline gives CDR1 MDHEN, CDR2 SYDVKM. V trimming: 7 bases; J trimming: 2 bases; junction bases outside the gene matches: 2. CDR3 bases: TGTGCCAGCAACACAGGGGGCAATCAGCCCCAGCATTTT. Amino acid sequence: CASNTGGNQPQHF.

This clone was found a few times. The V and J genes are TRBV6-1 and TRBJ1-2, with TRBD1 as a possible D gene (5 bases). Germline CDR1 reads MNHNS; CDR2 reads SASEGT. The germline V and J ends were trimmed by 5 bases and 10 bases, with 20 bases remaining between them. The length of the CDR3 is 14 residues. DNA for the CDR3: TGTGCCAGCAGTTCCCCGGACGGGGGAGGTGACTACACCTTC. Encoded protein: CASSSPDGGGDYTF.

V is TRBV9 and J is TRBJ2-5, with D possibly matching TRBD2 (6 bases). The CDR3 spans 14 residues. V lost 3 bases, J lost 0 bases, and 9 bases lay in between. Germline CDR1 is SGDLS and CDR2 is YYNGEE. As DNA, the CDR3 is TGTGCCAGCAGCGCACGGGAGTACCAAGAGACCCAGTACTTC. Its translation: CASSAREYQETQYF.

This clone was found once. The chain is built from TRBV20-1 and TRBJ2-1; D remains unclear. This CDR3 region has 11 residues. Trimming took off 2 bases at V and 8 bases at J, with 7 bases between the two ends. Germline lookup yields CDR1 DFQATT and CDR2 SNEGSKA (reference sequence). In nucleotides, the CDR3 is TGCAGTGCTAGACCGCCGGATGAGCAGTTCTTC. Its protein is CSARPPDEQFF.

The chain joins TRBV7-2 to TRBJ2-5; D is uncertain. V lost 1 base, J lost 4 bases, and 13 bases lay in between. The CDR3 totals 15 residues. In germline, CDR1 is SGHTA, CDR2 FQGNSA. DNA for the CDR3: TGTGCCAGCAGCTTAGAGCTCAGGCAGTCAGAGACCCAGTACTTC. This codes for CASSLELRQSETQYF.

The chain carries TRBV29-1 and TRBJ2-2; 8 bases line up with TRBD1. Germline values: CDR1 SQVTM, CDR2 ANQGSEA. V lost 4 bases, J lost 5 bases, and 6 bases stayed unmatched. The CDR3 contains 14 residues. The CDR3 sequence: CSVARDRFTGELFF. The CDR3 DNA sequence: TGCAGCGTTGCTCGGGACAGGTTTACCGGGGAGCTGTTTTTT.

Only a few counts were recorded for this clone. The chain recombines TRBV4-3 with TRBJ2-2; TRBD2 matches at 11 bases. V lost 1 base to trimming and J lost 4 bases; unmatched junction nucleotides: 8. There are 18 residues in the CDR3. Germline V gives CDR1 LGHNA, CDR2 YSLEER. The CDR3 region is CASSQATSGSEVTGELFF. CDR3 bases: TGCGCCAGCAGCCAAGCAACTAGCGGGAGCGAGGTCACCGGGGAGCTGTTTTTT.

The J gene is TRBJ1-1, the V gene TRBV5-1; perhaps TRBD1 as D (5 bases). The CDR3 spans 17 residues. Germline V lookup: CDR1 SGHRS, CDR2 YFSETQ. Trimming removed 0 bases at V and 2 bases at J, with 17 bases between. The CDR3 reads CASSLGHLQQDNTEAFF. CDR3 coding DNA: TGCGCCAGCAGCTTGGGGCACCTGCAACAGGATAACACTGAAGCTTTCTTT.

The CDR3 spells CASSFSLRETQYF. In nucleotides, the CDR3 is TGTGCCAGCAGTTTCAGTCTCAGGGAGACCCAGTACTTC. The chain links TRBV28 to TRBJ2-5; D is uncertain. The CDR3 is 13 amino acids. CDR1 and CDR2 from the germline V gene are MDHEN and SYDVKM. V lost 3 bases and J 5 bases, leaving 10 bases between the germline ends. Drawing the rest from reference TRBV28 and TRBJ2-5, the complete variable domain is DVKVTQSSRYLVKRTGEKVFLECVQDMDHENMFWYRQDPGLGLRLIYFSYDVKMKEKGDIPEGYSVSREKKERFSLILESASTNQTSMYLCASSFSLRETQYFGPGTRLLVL.

The V call is TRBV9, the J call TRBJ2-5, with D possibly matching TRBD2 (6 bases). V was pared by 1 base and J by 4 bases, with 17 bases between. Germline CDR1 reads SGDLS; CDR2 reads YYNGEE. The CDR3 contains 16 residues. CDR3 amino acids: CASSVYSGLSGETQYF. The DNA for the CDR3 is TGTGCCAGCAGCGTATATTCGGGACTTTCTGGAGAGACCCAGTACTTC. Supplemented by reference TRBV9 and TRBJ2-5, the full variable domain reads DSGVTQTPKHLITATGQRVTLRCSPRSGDLSVYWYQQSLDQGLQFLIQYYNGEERAKGNILERFSAQQFPDLHSELNLSSLELGDSALYFCASSVYSGLSGETQYFGPGTRLLVL.

This chain joins TRBV4-1 and TRBJ1-1, with a tentative D call TRBD1 (5 bases). This CDR3 is 15 amino acids long. V was pared by 4 bases and J by 8 bases, with 20 bases between. Germline CDR1 MGHRA, CDR2 YSYEKL. CDR3 in DNA: TGCGCCAGCAGCCGAAAGGACACACTCCAGCAGGAAGCTTTCTTT. Protein product: CASSRKDTLQQEAFF.

The V call is TRBV2, the J call TRBJ2-5; D gene uncertain. CDR3 length: 12 residues. Germline loops: CDR1 SNHLY, CDR2 FYNNEI. Trimming removed 5 bases from V and 4 bases from J, with 8 bases in between. CDR3 sequence: CASSPRRETQYF. Written as DNA, the CDR3 is TGTGCCAGCAGTCCCCGGAGAGAGACCCAGTACTTC.

This chain links TRBV5-5 with TRBJ2-7, with D maybe TRBD1 (6 bases). Germline CDR1 and CDR2: SGHKS and YYEKEE (reference sequence). The CDR3 loop spans 14 amino acids. Trimming took off 3 bases at V and 4 bases at J, with 14 bases between the two ends. The CDR3 loop is CASSSQDRAYEQYF. The CDR3 nucleotides are TGTGCCAGCAGCTCCCAGGACAGAGCATACGAGCAGTACTTC.

The chain combines TRBV28 with TRBJ1-1; 8 bases line up with TRBD1. The CDR3 runs to 14 residues. Trimming cost V 9 bases and J 11 bases; bases outside gene matches: 17. CDR1 and CDR2 from the germline V gene are MDHEN and SYDVKM. CDR3 sequence reads: CASLGPGQVDLAFF. As DNA, the CDR3 is TGTGCCAGTTTGGGGCCGGGACAGGTTGATCTTGCTTTCTTT.

This sequence joins TRBV7-2 and TRBJ1-1; no definite D call. Germline V lookup: CDR1 SGHTA, CDR2 FQGNSA. The CDR3 extends over 13 amino acids. Trimming removed 6 bases at V and 3 bases at J, with 11 bases between. The CDR3 region is CASSFTRDTEAFF. CDR3 coding DNA: TGTGCCAGCAGTTTCACACGGGACACTGAAGCTTTCTTT.

The chain carries TRBV2 and TRBJ2-1; TRBD2 matches at 12 bases. From germline, CDR1 is SNHLY and CDR2 FYNNEI. J was trimmed by 3 bases and V by 7 bases; bases with no gene match: 10. This CDR3 region has 17 residues. The CDR3 DNA sequence: TGTGCCAGCACTCTTCCCAGGACTAGCGGGAACTACAATGAGCAGTTCTTC. The encoded protein is CASTLPRTSGNYNEQFF.

The chain links TRBV4-1 to TRBJ2-7; the match to TRBD1 covers 9 bases. Germline V gives CDR1 MGHRA, CDR2 YSYEKL. Trimming cost V 3 bases and J 6 bases; bases outside gene matches: 12. The CDR3 contains 16 residues. CDR3 DNA: TGCGCCAGCAGCCATTTAATCCGGGACAGGGAAGGCGAGCAGTACTTC. Translation gives CASSHLIRDREGEQYF.

This chain connects TRBV11-2 to TRBJ1-6; D is unresolved. V lost 1 base, J lost 9 bases, and 4 bases lay in between. The V gene's germline CDR1 is SGHAT and CDR2 FQNNGV. There are 12 residues in the CDR3. CDR3 sequence: CASSLGSSPLHF. The CDR3 DNA is TGTGCCAGCAGCTTAGGGAGTTCACCCCTCCACTTT.

In its sample, this clone was seen once. V gene TRBV6-1 combines with J gene TRBJ2-7, with 8 bases identical to TRBD1. The trim removed 0 bases at V and 5 bases at J, leaving 12 bases unmatched. The CDR3 spans 17 residues. The germline V gene encodes CDR1 MNHNS and CDR2 SASEGT. In nucleotides, the CDR3 is TGTGCCAGCAGTGAAGCGGTAGCCCAGGGGGCCGGCCACGAGCAGTACTTC. Its protein is CASSEAVAQGAGHEQYF.

This clone was observed once. The chain has TRBV5-1 and TRBJ2-3, with TRBD2 matching over 10 bases. Germline assignment: CDR1 SGHRS and CDR2 YFSETQ. There are 17 residues in the CDR3. V lost 0 bases to trimming and J lost 6 bases; unmatched junction nucleotides: 10. The CDR3 DNA is TGCGCCAGCAGCTTGGCATCGTGGCTAGCGGGAGTGGATACGCAGTATTTT. Amino acid sequence: CASSLASWLAGVDTQYF.

The genes are TRBV19 and TRBJ1-5; D ambiguous. The CDR3 consists of 13 residues. Germline lookup yields CDR1 LNHDA and CDR2 SQIVND (reference sequence). The V end lost 1 base, the J end lost 2 bases, and 3 bases lay between the germline ends. CDR3 residues: CASSIAGNQPQHF. The CDR3 coding sequence is TGTGCCAGTAGTATAGCCGGCAATCAGCCCCAGCATTTT.